The rows below give T cell receptor beta chains drawn from one sample of a study of T-cell reconstitution after alpha-beta-depleted transplantation in children. MiXCR, applied by TCRdb to the PCR reads, yields one record per CDR3 protein. Of about 610,000 distinct CDR3 sequences listed, roughly a tenth were seen once; the top ten hold roughly 4%. This specimen consisted of PBMCs from the stem cell graft donor, obtained from the stem cell graft. The receptor source for this set is a human donor who donated a stem cell graft to a child with acute myeloid leukemia. CDR3s leave out the opening cysteine and the closing phenylalanine or tryptophan. Fields, in order: CDR3 protein, V gene, J gene.

SARAPSGSTDTQY,TRBV20-1,TRBJ2-3
ASRRDRGRPDTQY,TRBV6-1,TRBJ2-3
ASSPWAGSNEKLF,TRBV11-2,TRBJ1-4
ASSFGFRGANTEAF,TRBV27,TRBJ1-1
SVEKGGLSTEAF,TRBV29-1,TRBJ1-1
ASSSGLAGSYEQY,TRBV7-2,TRBJ2-7
SVYPAALNIQY,TRBV20-1,TRBJ2-4
ASSFSDKNIQY,TRBV5-1,TRBJ2-4
ASSPRTGGDIRNIQY,TRBV7-3,TRBJ2-4
ASSLWTYGYT,TRBV28,TRBJ1-2
ASNDQGRIQETQY,TRBV28,TRBJ2-5
ASRLTGAYEQY,TRBV6-2/TRBV6-3,TRBJ2-7